The 4 T cell receptor beta chains presented below share a single source sample, sequenced in a study of cytomegalovirus exposure and HLA in healthy donors. The protocol was immunoSEQ multiplex PCR, while the TCRdb copy is restricted to in-frame clones and leaves out a portion. The sample lists roughly 300,000 clones; about nine tenths were seen once. Source material: PBMCs. These receptors all stem from a woman between 18 and 29 years old in good health and CMV-seronegative.

This clone was detected once. The chain employs TRBV18 and TRBJ1-3, with D tentatively TRBD1 (6 bases). The CDR3 is made up of 15 amino acids. Trimming shortened V by 3 bases and J by 1 base, and 10 bases separated the two germline ends. Germline V lookup: CDR1 KGHSH, CDR2 LQKENI. The CDR3 nucleotides read TGTGCCAGCTCACCGTCCAGGGGTTCTGGAAACACCATATATTTT. This codes for CASSPSRGSGNTIYF.

The rearrangement links TRBV5-1 to TRBJ2-7; weak D call: TRBD2 (5 bases). Trimming took off 0 bases at V and 0 bases at J, with 13 bases between the two ends. The CDR3 totals 16 residues. CDR1 SGHRS and CDR2 YFSETQ come from the germline V gene. The CDR3 sequence: CASSLVSAGLSYEQYF. The DNA of the CDR3 is TGCGCCAGCAGCTTGGTCTCGGCGGGCCTCTCCTACGAGCAGTACTTC.

The rearrangement uses TRBV15 and TRBJ2-7; perhaps TRBD1 as D (6 bases). The germline V gene encodes CDR1 LNHNV and CDR2 YYDKDF (reference sequence). This CDR3 contains 14 residues. V gave up 1 base and J gave up 5 bases, with 12 bases separating them. In DNA, the CDR3 is TGTGCCACCAGCAGAGTCACAGGGTTAAACGAGCAGTACTTC. Residues: CATSRVTGLNEQYF.

This chain links TRBV5-1 with TRBJ1-4; D is possibly TRBD1 (6 bases). Germline V CDR1 and CDR2: SGHRS, YFSETQ. Trimming took off 0 bases at V and 10 bases at J, with 16 bases between the two ends. The CDR3 consists of 15 residues. The DNA for the CDR3 is TGCGCCAGCAGCTTGGCCACGGGGGGCGCAGGAAAACTGTTTTTT. This sequence encodes CASSLATGGAGKLFF.